Included here is one TCR beta chain sequence, with context. The sample is drawn from a study of blood T cell repertoires in COVID-19. Study-wide background: The study drew acute and convalescent COVID-19 samples from the United States, Italy and Spain. T cells, B-cell-depleted T cells, or PBMCs provided the cDNA or gDNA that served as material.

Participants, about 18 to 90 years old, spanned approximately 26 US areas. Two negative PCRs, clearance, or symptom resolution were required of recovered Cohort 3 donors. Libraries were prepared by immunoSEQ multiplex PCR; TCRdb keeps only in-frame clonotypes and omits some of them. Of a few hundred thousand clones listed, under 90% are singletons. Germline CDR1 MNHEY, CDR2 SMNVEV (reference sequence). The CDR3 totals 12 residues. Trimming removed 5 bases from V and 7 bases from J; junction bases left unmatched: 2. The specimen was PBMCs or T cells enriched from blood (not recorded which). The V gene is TRBV27, the J gene TRBJ1-1, with TRBD1 matching 9 bases. This TCR came from a woman aged 25 to 45 who had recovered from COVID-19. The CDR3 region has the DNA TGTGCCAGCAGTGGGACAGGGTTTGAAGCTTTCTTT. Translating it yields CASSGTGFEAFF.